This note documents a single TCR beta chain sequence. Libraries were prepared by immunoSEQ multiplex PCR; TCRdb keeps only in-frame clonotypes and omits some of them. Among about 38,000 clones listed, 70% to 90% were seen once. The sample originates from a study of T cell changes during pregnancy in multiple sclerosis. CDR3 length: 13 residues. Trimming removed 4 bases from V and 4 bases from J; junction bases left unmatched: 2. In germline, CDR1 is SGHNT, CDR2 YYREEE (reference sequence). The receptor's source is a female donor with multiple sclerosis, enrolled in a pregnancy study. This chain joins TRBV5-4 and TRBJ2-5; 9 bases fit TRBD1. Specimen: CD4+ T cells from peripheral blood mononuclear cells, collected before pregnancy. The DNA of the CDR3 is TGTGCCAGCAGCCCGACAGGGGGAGAGACCCAGTACTTC. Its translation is CASSPTGGETQYF.